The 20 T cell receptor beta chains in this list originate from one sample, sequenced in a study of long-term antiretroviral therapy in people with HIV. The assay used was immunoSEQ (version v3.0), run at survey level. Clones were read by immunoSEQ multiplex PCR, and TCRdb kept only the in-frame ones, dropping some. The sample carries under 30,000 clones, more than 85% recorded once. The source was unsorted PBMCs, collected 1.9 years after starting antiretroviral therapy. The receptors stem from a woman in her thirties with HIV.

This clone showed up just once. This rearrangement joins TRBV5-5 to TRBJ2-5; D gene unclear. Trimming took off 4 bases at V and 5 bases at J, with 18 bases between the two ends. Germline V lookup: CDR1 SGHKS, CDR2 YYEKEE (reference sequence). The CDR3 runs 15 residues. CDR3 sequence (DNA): TGTGCCAGCAGCGAAGTCGGCGACGCAAGGGAGACCCAGTACTTC. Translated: CASSEVGDARETQYF.

The CDR3 region is CASSVQLRNTGELFF. As DNA, the CDR3 is TGTGCCAGCAGCGTACAGCTGAGGAACACCGGGGAGCTGTTTTTT. This chain links TRBV9 with TRBJ2-2; no clear D gene. Germline assignment: CDR1 SGDLS and CDR2 YYNGEE. The CDR3 consists of 15 residues. Trimming stripped 1 base from V and 1 base from J, with 8 bases between.

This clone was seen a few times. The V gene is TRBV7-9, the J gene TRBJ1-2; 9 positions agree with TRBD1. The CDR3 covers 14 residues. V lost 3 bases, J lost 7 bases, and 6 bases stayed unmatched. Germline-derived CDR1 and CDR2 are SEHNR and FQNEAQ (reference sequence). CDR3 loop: CASSFSGTGSGYTF. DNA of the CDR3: TGTGCCAGCAGCTTCTCCGGGACAGGGAGTGGCTACACCTTC.

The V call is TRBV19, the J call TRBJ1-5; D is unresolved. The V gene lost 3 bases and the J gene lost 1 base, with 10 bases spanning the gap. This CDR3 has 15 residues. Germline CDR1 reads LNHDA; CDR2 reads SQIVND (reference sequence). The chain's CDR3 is CASSITGRSNQPQHF. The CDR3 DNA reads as TGTGCCAGTAGTATTACCGGCAGGAGCAATCAGCCCCAGCATTTT.

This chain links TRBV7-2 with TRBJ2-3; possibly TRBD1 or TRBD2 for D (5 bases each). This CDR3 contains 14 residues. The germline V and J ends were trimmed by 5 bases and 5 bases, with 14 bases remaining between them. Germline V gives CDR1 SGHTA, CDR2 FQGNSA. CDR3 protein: CASSLRGQGDTQYF. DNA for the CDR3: TGTGCCAGCAGCCTTAGAGGGCAGGGAGATACGCAGTATTTT.

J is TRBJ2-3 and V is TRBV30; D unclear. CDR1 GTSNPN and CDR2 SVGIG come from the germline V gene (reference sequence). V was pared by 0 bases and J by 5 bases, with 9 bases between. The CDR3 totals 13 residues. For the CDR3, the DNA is TGTGCCTGGAGTGTCTATCTGAAAGATACGCAGTATTTT. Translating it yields CAWSVYLKDTQYF.

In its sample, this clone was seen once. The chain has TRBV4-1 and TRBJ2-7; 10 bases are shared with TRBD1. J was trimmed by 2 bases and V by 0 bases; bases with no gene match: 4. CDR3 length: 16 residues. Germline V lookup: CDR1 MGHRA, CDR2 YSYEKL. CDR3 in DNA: TGCGCCAGCAGCCAAGACGAGGGACAGGGGACCTACGAGCAGTACTTC. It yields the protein CASSQDEGQGTYEQYF.

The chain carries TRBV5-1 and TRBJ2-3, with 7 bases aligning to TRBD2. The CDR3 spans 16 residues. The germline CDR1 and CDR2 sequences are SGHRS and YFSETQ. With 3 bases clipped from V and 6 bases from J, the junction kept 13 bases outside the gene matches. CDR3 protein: CASSSEGRGGGDTQYF. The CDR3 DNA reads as TGCGCCAGCAGCTCCGAAGGTCGCGGGGGAGGGGATACGCAGTATTTT.

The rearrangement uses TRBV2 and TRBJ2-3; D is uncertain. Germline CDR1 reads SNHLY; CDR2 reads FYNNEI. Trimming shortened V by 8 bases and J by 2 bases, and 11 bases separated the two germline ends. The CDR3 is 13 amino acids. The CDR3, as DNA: TGTGCCAGCCGCCTCGAAGCCACAGATACGCAGTATTTT. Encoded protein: CASRLEATDTQYF.

The CDR3 nucleotides are TGCAGTGCCTCGGATAACTATGGCTACACCTTC. The encoded protein is CSASDNYGYTF. This chain links TRBV20-1 with TRBJ1-2; D is uncertain. V was cut by 6 bases and J by 1 base, with 6 bases left in between. The CDR3 spans 11 residues. Germline lookup yields CDR1 DFQATT and CDR2 SNEGSKA (reference sequence).

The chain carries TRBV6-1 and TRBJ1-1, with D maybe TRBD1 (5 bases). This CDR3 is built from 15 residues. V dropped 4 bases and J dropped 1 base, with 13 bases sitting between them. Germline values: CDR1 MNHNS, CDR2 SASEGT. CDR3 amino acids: CASSGPGTENTEAFF. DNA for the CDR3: TGTGCCAGCAGTGGCCCCGGGACGGAGAACACTGAAGCTTTCTTT.

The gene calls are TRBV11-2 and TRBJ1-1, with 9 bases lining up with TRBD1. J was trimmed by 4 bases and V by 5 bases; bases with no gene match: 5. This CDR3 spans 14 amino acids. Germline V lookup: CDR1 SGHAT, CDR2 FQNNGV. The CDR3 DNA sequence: TGTGCCAGCAGCCCACAGGGGGCGCTCACTGAAGCTTTCTTT. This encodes CASSPQGALTEAFF.

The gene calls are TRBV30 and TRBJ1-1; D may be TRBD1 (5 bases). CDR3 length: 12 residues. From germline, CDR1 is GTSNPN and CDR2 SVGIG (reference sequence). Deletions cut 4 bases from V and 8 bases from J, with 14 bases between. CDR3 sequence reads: CAWNGGTREAFF. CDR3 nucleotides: TGTGCCTGGAATGGGGGGACCAGAGAAGCTTTCTTT.

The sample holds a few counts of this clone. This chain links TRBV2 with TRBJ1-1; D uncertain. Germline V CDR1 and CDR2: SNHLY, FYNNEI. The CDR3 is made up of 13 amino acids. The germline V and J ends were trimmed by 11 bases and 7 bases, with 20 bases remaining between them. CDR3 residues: CAHLSDLSGEAFF. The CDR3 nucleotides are TGTGCCCACCTCTCCGATCTTTCGGGTGAAGCTTTCTTT. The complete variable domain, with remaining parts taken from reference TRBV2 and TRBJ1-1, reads EPEVTQTPSHQVTQMGQEVILRCVPISNHLYFYWYRQILGQKVEFLVSFYNNEISEKSEIFDDQFSVERPDGSNFTLKIRSTKLEDSAMYFCAHLSDLSGEAFFGQGTRLTVV.

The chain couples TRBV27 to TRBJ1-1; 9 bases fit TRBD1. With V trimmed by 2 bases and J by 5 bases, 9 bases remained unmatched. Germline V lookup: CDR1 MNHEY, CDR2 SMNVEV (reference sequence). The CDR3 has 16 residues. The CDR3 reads CASSLRVTGGGTEAFF. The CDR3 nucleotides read TGTGCCAGCAGTTTAAGGGTGACAGGGGGAGGGACTGAAGCTTTCTTT.

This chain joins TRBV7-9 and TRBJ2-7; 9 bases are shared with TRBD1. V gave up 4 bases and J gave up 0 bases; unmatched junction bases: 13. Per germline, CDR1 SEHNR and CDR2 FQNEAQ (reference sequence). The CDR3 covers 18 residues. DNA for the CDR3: TGTGCCAGCAGCTCGGGACAGGGAACCAAGAAAAGCTCCTACGAGCAGTACGTC. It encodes CASSSGQGTKKSSYEQYV.

The CDR3 sequence: CASSEDTGLLAKNIQYF. DNA for the CDR3: TGTGCCAGCAGCGAAGACACAGGACTCTTAGCCAAAAACATTCAGTACTTC. The chain combines TRBV27 with TRBJ2-4; D tentatively fits TRBD1 or TRBD2 (5 bases each). The germline CDR1 and CDR2 sequences are MNHEY and SMNVEV (reference sequence). The CDR3 loop spans 17 amino acids. The V end lost 6 bases, the J end lost 0 bases, and 18 bases lay between the germline ends.

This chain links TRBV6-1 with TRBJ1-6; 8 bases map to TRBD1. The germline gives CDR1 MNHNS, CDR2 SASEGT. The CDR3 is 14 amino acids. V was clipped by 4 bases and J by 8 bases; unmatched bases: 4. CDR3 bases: TGTGCCAGCAGTGGGCAGGGGGCGTATTCACCCCTCCACTTT. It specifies CASSGQGAYSPLHF.

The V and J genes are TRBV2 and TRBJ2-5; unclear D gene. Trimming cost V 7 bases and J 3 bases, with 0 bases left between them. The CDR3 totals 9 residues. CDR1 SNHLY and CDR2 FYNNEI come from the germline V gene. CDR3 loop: CASKETQYF. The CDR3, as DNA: TGTGCCAGCAAAGAGACCCAGTACTTC.

This CDR3 is CASSEAPRLNDNGGYEQYF. DNA for the CDR3: TGTGCCAGCAGTGAAGCCCCTCGGCTAAATGATAATGGCGGCTACGAGCAGTACTTC. The chain carries TRBV6-1 and TRBJ2-7; D remains ambiguous. Trimming stripped 0 bases from V and 3 bases from J, with 24 bases between. Germline values: CDR1 MNHNS, CDR2 SASEGT. The CDR3 covers 19 residues.